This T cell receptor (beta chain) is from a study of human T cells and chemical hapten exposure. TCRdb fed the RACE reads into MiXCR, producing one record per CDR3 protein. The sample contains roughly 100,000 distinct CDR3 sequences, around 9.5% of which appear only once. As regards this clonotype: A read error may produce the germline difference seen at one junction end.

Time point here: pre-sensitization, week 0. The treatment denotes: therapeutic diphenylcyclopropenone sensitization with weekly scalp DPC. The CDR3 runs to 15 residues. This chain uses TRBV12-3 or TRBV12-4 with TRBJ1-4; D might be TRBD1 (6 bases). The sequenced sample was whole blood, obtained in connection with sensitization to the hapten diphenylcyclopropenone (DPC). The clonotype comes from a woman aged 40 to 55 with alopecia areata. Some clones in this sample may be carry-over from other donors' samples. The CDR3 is CTSSPGGQIGEKLFF. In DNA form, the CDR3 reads TGTACCAGCAGCCCCGGGGGGCAGATCGGTGAAAAACTGTTTTTT.